What follows describes a single TCR beta chain. Authors' methods: Amplified reference gene primers provided the basis for estimating nucleated cell counts. Repertoires were generated with immunoSEQ multiplex PCR, while TCRdb's copy carries only in-frame clones and drops some. V, J and clone size are those of that table, while D and trimming were read from the DNA. The profile shows about 29,000 clones, 80% to 90% of them singletons. The record originates from a study of blood T cell repertoires in COVID-19. Looking at the study overall: Donors in the United States, Italy and Spain gave samples during acute or convalescent COVID-19. The analysed material was cDNA or gDNA that came from T cells, B-cell-depleted T cells, or PBMCs.

The CDR3 has 14 amino acids. Germline loops: CDR1 LNHNV, CDR2 YYDKDF (reference sequence). The ends were cut back, 0 bases at V and 8 bases at J, with 13 bases in the middle. The clonotype was recovered from a man aged 80 or over with acute or convalescent COVID-19. What was sequenced was peripheral blood. The chain joins TRBV15 to TRBJ1-2, with D possibly being TRBD1 (5 bases). CDR3 residues: CATSRDRAGQGYTF. The DNA of the CDR3 is TGTGCCACCAGCAGAGATCGAGCGGGGCAAGGCTACACCTTC.